The clone carrying this T cell receptor (beta chain) was detected a few times. These data are taken from a study of beta chain features in type 1 diabetes. The investigators reverse transcribed all of the isolated RNA, so they sequenced expressed TCRB transcripts. Assay: immunoSEQ multiplex PCR; the TCRdb copy retains only in-frame clones and omits some. The repertoire includes 860,000 or so clones, about a sixth of them detected once, and 0.023% sits in the top ten. From germline, CDR1 is SGHTA and CDR2 FQGNSA. The CDR3 has 12 residues. The ends lost 6 bases at V and 14 bases at J; junction bases unmatched: 9.

The source material was naive CD4+ T cells from blood. This chain joins TRBV7-2 and TRBJ2-1, with 8 bases lining up with TRBD1. The sequence was obtained from a woman between 18 and 30 years old in good health. The CDR3 spells CASSSTDRVEFF. The CDR3 coding sequence is TGTGCCAGCAGTTCTACGGACAGGGTTGAGTTCTTC.